This T cell receptor (beta chain) was captured by sequencing in a study of blood T cell repertoires in COVID-19 (dated by TCRdb to about 2020). For the study in its entirety: Samples from collaborators originated in the United States, Italy and Spain and spanned both the acute and convalescent phases of COVID-19. Nearly every sample came with metadata listing a de-identified subject ID, COVID-19 status, age in years and sex. Where HLA class I and class II types were available, the types were taken from metadata supplied by the sample provider, not from assay-based typing. The repertoires were released in a freely available public database intended as a resource for research on the immune response to SARS-CoV-2. Samples were obtained from the ongoing ImmuneRACE study (first 160 participants) and from 1,254 subjects provided by 6 global collaborators. The prospective study material was composed of cDNA or gDNA derived from T cells, B-cell-depleted T cells, or PBMCs. Deeply sampled blood TCRbeta repertoires from subjects exposed to, actively infected with, or recovered from COVID-19 were included in the dataset.

Collaborating institutions collected whole blood in K2EDTA tubes following their own protocols. For TCRbeta analysis, collaborators shipped samples as frozen whole blood, isolated PBMCs, or DNA extracted from either of those sample types. The germline V gene (reference sequence) specifies MNHNY as CDR1 and SVGAGI as CDR2. The CDR3 runs 16 amino acids, cysteine and phenylalanine included. CDR3 DNA is the only sequence kept; it has 48 bases, read in frame from the first base. A distance of 9 bases separates the germline ends of V and J, which lose 0 bases and 0 bases respectively. As for this clone: Its cognate antigen has yet to be identified. Nothing much larger sits one base from this clone, and base qualities are not available.

The immunoSEQ Assay, a bias-controlled multiplex PCR, was used to amplify TCRbeta CDR3 regions from genomic DNA. On the authors' methods: The number of nucleated cells in each sample was estimated from the amplification of reference gene primers within the assay. Sequence reads were collapsed and filtered to measure the absolute abundance of every unique TCRbeta CDR3 rearrangement. For each sample, productive Simpson clonality was calculated as the square root of Simpson's diversity index across productive rearrangements. This immuneACCESS table, as held by TCRdb, lists in-frame sequences with V and J called but not all clones. Of the missing ones, under half trace to an unresolved V gene in checked studies; the others have no known cause. The V and J calls and clone size are taken from that table; D and trimming were inferred from the DNA. The sample table records about 250,000 clones; around 88% of these occur just once. The biggest ten clones account for more than 1.2% of the sample.

Findings and caveats that apply to the study as a whole: The quantity of clinical and demographic metadata differed by source and by participant and was supplied without curation.

The chain links TRBV6-6 with TRBJ1-5; the D gene assignment is ambiguous. Sequencing input: peripheral blood. The TCR originated in an elderly man with acute or convalescent COVID-19. The nucleotide sequence is given as TGTGCCAGCAGTTACTCCCCTCAGGATAGCAATCAGCCCCAGCATTTT. Its protein reads: CASSYSPQDSNQPQHF.